This TCR beta chain is drawn from a study of shared clonotypes between healthy human individuals. The wider study: Those who served as donors were a couple of women and a few men between the ages of 18 and 49. General study results and limits: Lower generation probabilities were found for non-shared clonotypes than for those shared by all four donors. Larger estimated richness was generally recorded for naive subsets relative to memory subsets.

Using immunoSEQ multiplex PCR, the repertoire was profiled, and TCRdb retains in-frame clones only, with some absent. The sample contains more than 550,000 clones, 90% of which appear only once. Participating donors were healthy, HIV-negative adults free of recent acute infections or vaccinations. CDR1 SGHAT and CDR2 FQNNGV come from the germline V gene. The CDR3 sequence is 17 residues long. J was trimmed by 2 bases and V by 3 bases; bases with no gene match: 4. About this clone itself: Its antigen is not known.

The sample was memory CD8+ T cells from PBMCs. Subset: CD45RO+ cells pooled with CCR7-negative TemRA cells. This TCR was recovered from a man between 18 and 29 years old in good health. Some clones in this sample may be carry-over from other donors' samples. V gene TRBV11-2 combines with J gene TRBJ2-6; TRBD2 matches at 10 bases. CDR3 bases: TGTGCCAGCAGCTTGTGGCTAGCGGGAGCTGGGGCCAACGTCCTGACTTTC. Protein product: CASSLWLAGAGANVLTF.